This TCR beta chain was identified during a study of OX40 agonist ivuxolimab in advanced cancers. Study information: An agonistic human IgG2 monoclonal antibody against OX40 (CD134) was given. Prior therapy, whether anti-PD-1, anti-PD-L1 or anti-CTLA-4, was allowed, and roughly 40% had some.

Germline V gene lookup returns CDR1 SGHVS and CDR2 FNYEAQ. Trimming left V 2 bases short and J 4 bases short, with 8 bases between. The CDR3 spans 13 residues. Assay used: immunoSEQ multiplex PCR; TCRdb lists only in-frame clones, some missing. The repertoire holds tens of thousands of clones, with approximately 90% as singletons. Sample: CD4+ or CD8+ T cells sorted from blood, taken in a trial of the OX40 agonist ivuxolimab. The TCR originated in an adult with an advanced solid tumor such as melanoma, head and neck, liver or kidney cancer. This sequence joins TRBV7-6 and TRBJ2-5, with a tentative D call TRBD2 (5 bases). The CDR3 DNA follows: TGTGCCAGCAGCTTACGCGGGCTAGAGACCCAGTACTTC. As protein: CASSLRGLETQYF.